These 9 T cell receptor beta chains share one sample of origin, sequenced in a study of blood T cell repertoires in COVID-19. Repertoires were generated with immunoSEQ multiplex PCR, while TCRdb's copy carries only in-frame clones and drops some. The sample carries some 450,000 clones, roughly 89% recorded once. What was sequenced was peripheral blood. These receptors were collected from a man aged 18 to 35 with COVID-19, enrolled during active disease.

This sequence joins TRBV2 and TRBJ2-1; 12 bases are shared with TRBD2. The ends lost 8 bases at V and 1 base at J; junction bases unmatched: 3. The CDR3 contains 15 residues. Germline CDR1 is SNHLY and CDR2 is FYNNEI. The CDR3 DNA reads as TGTGCCAGCTCAGGACTAGCGGGGTCCTACAATGAGCAGTTCTTC. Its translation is CASSGLAGSYNEQFF.

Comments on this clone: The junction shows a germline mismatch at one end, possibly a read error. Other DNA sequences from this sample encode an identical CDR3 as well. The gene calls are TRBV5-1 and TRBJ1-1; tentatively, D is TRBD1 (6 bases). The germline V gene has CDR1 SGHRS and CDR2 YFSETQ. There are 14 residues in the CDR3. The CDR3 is CASSTAGVGTEAFF. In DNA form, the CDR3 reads TGCGCCAGCAGCACGGCAGGGGTGGGCACTGAAGCTTTTTTT.

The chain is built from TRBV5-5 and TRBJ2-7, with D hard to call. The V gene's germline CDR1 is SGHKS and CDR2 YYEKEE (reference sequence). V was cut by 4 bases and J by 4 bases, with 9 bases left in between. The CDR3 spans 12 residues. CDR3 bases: TGTGCCAGCAGCCAAACTGAGTACGAGCAGTACTTC. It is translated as CASSQTEYEQYF.

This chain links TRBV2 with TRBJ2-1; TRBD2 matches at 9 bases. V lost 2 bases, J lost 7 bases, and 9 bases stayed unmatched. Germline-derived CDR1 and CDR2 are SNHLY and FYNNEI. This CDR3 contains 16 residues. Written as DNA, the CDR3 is TGTGCCAGCAGTGAAAACCTAGCGGGACCCCGGAATGAGCAGTTCTTC. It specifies CASSENLAGPRNEQFF.

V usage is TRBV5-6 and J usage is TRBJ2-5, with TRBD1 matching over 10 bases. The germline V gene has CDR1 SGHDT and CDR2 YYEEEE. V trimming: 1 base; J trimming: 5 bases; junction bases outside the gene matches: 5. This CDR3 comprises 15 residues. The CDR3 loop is CASSLQDRGYETQYF. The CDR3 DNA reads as TGTGCCAGCAGCTTGCAGGACAGGGGGTATGAGACCCAGTACTTC.

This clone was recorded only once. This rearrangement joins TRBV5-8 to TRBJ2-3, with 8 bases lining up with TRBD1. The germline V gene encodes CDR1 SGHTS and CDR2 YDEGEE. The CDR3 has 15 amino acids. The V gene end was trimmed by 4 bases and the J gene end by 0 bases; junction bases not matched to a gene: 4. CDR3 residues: CASSRTGLSTDTQYF. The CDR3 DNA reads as TGTGCCAGCAGCCGGACAGGGCTGAGCACAGATACGCAGTATTTT. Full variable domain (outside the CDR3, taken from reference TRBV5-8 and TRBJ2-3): EAGVTQSPTHLIKTRGQQATLRCSPISGHTSVYWYQQALGLGLQFLLWYDEGEERNRGNFPPRFSGRQFPNYSSELNVNALELEDSALYLCASSRTGLSTDTQYFGPGTRLTVL.

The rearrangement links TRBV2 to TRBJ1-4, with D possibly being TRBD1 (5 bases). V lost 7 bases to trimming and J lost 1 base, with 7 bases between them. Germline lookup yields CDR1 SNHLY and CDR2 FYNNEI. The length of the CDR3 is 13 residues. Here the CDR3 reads CASKQGTNEKLFF. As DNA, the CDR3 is TGTGCCAGCAAGCAGGGAACTAATGAAAAACTGTTTTTT.

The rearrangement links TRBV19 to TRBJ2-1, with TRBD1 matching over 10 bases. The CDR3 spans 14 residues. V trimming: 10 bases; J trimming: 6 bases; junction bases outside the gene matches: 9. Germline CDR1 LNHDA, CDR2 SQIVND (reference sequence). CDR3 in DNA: TGTGCCACCAGAGACAGGGGGCTGCTCAATGAGCAGTTCTTC. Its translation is CATRDRGLLNEQFF.

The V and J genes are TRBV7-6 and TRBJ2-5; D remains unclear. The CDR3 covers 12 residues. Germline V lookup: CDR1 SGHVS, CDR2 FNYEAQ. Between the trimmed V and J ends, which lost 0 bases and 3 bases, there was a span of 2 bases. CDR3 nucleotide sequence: TGTGCCAGCAGCTTAGCCAAAGAGACCCAGTACTTC. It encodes CASSLAKETQYF.